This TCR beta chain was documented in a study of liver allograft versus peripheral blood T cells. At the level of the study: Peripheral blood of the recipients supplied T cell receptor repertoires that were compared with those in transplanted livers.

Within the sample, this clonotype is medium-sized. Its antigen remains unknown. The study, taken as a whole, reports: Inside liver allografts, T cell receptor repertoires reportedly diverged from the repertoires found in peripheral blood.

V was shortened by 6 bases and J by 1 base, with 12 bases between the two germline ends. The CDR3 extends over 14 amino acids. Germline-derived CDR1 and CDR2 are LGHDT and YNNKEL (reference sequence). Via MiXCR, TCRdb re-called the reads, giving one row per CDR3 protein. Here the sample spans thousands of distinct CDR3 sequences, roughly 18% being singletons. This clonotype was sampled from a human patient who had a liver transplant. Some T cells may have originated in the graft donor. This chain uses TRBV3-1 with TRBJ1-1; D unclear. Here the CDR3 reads CASSRRRANTEAFF. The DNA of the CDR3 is TGTGCCAGCAGTCGTCGGAGAGCGAACACTGAAGCTTTCTTT.